The subject of this entry is one T cell receptor (beta chain). The sample comes from a study of blood T cell repertoires in COVID-19. As for the study in general: Both acute and convalescent COVID-19 samples were obtained from the United States, Italy and Spain. Sample material is recorded as cDNA or gDNA derived from T cells, B-cell-depleted T cells, or PBMCs.

With 7 bases removed from V and 6 bases from J, the gap between germline ends came to 21 bases. CDR3 size: 15 residues. Germline assignment: CDR1 LGHNA and CDR2 YNFKEQ. In the original analysis: Researchers report that nucleated cell counts were estimated from reference gene primer amplification. Assay used: immunoSEQ multiplex PCR; TCRdb lists only in-frame clones, some missing. Clonal size and the V and J genes are those of that table, whereas D and trimming came from the DNA. The sample lists around 60,000 clones, around 81% occurring once. The sample comprised peripheral blood. The clonotype was recovered from a man between 65 and 80 years old with acute or convalescent COVID-19. The rearrangement uses TRBV4-2 and TRBJ1-1; D may be TRBD1 (6 bases). The DNA of the CDR3 is TGTGCCAGCACCTCCAAGGAACAGGGCCTTCCTGAAGCTTTCTTT. This encodes CASTSKEQGLPEAFF.